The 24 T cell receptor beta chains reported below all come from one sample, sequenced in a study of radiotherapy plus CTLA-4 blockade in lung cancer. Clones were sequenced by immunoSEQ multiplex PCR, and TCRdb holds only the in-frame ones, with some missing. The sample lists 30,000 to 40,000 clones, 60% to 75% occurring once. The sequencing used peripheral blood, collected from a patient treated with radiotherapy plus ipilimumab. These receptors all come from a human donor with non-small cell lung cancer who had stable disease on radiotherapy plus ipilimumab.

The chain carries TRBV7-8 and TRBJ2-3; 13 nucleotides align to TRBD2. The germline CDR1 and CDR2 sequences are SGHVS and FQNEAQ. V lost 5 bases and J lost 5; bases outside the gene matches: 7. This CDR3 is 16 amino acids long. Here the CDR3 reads CASSLRTSGSRDTQYF. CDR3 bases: TGTGCCAGCAGCCTACGGACTAGCGGGAGTAGAGATACGCAGTATTTT.

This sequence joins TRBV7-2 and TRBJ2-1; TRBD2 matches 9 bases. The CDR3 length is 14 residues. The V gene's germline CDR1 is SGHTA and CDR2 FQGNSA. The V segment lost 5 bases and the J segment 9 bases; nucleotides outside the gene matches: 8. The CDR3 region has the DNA TGTGCCAGCAGCCCATCGGGACTAGCAGGTGAGCAGTTCTTC. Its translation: CASSPSGLAGEQFF.

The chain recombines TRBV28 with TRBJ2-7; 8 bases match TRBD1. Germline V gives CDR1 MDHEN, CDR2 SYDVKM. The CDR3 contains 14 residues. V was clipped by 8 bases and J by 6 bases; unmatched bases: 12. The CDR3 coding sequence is TGTGCCAGCGGGCCCCAGGACAGGGTTTGCGAGCAGTACTTC. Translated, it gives CASGPQDRVCEQYF.

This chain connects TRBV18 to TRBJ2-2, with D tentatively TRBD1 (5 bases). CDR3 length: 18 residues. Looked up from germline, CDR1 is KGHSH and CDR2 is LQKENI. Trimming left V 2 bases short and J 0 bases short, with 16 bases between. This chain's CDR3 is CASSPLPLRGSNTGELFF. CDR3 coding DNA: TGTGCCAGCTCACCATTACCACTAAGGGGATCGAACACCGGGGAGCTGTTTTTT. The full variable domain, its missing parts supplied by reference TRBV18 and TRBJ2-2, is NAGVMQNPRHLVRRRGQEARLRCSPMKGHSHVYWYRQLPEEGLKFMVYLQKENIIDESGMPKERFSAEFPKEGPSILRIQQVVRGDSAAYFCASSPLPLRGSNTGELFFGEGSRLTVL.

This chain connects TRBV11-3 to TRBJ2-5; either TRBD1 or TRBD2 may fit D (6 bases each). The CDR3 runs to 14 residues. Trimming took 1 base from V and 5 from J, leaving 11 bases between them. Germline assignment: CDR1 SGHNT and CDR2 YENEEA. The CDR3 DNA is TGTGCCAGCAGCTTAGCGGGGGCTGGGGAGACCCAGTACTTC. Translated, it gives CASSLAGAGETQYF.

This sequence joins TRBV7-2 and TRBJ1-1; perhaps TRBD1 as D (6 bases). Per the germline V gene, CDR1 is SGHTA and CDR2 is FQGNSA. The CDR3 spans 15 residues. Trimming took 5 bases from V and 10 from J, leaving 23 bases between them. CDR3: CASSPRTNRDLTAFF. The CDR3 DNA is TGTGCCAGCAGCCCGCGAACTAACAGGGACCTGACAGCTTTCTTT.

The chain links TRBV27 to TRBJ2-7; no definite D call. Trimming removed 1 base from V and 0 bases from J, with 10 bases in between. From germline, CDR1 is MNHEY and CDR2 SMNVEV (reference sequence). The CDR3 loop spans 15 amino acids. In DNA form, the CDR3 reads TGTGCCAGCAGTTTATATGACGGTAGCTCCTACGAGCAGTACTTC. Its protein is CASSLYDGSSYEQYF.

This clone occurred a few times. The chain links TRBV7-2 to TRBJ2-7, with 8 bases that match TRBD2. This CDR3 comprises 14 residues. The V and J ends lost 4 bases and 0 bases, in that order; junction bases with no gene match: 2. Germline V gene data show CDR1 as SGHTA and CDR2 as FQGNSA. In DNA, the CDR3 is TGTGCCAGCAGCTCTAGCGGGCACTCCTACGAGCAGTACTTC. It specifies CASSSSGHSYEQYF. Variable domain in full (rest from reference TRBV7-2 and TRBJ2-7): GAGVSQSPSNKVTEKGKDVELRCDPISGHTALYWYRQSLGQGLEFLIYFQGNSAPDKSGLPSDRFSAERTGGSVSTLTIQRTQQEDSAVYLCASSSSGHSYEQYFGPGTRLTVT.

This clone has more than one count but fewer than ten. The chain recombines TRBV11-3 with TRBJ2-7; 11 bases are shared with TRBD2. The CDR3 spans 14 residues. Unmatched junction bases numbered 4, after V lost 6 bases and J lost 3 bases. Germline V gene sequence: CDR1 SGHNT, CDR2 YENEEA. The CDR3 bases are TGTGCCAGCAGGGGGACTAGCGGCCGCTACGAGCAGTACTTC. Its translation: CASRGTSGRYEQYF.

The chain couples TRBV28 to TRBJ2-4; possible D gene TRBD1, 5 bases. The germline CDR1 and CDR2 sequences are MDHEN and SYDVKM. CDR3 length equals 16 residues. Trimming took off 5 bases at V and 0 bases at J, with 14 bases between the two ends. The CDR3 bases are TGTGCCAGCAGTGTCCAAAGGGGCTTAGCCAAAAACATTCAGTACTTC. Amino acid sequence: CASSVQRGLAKNIQYF.

The CDR3 here is CASTPWAGQGEETQYF. The CDR3 coding sequence is TGCGCCAGCACCCCTTGGGCGGGACAGGGGGAAGAGACCCAGTACTTC. The chain has TRBV4-1 and TRBJ2-5; 11 bases match TRBD1. Germline V lookup: CDR1 MGHRA, CDR2 YSYEKL. With V trimmed by 7 bases and J by 3 bases, 10 bases remained unmatched. The CDR3 runs to 16 residues.

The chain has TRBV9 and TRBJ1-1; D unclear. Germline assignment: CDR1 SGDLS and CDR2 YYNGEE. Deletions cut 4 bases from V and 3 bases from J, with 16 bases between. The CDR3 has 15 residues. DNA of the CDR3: TGTGCCAGCAGCCGTAGCCCGGGAACGCACACTGAAGCTTTCTTT. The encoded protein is CASSRSPGTHTEAFF.

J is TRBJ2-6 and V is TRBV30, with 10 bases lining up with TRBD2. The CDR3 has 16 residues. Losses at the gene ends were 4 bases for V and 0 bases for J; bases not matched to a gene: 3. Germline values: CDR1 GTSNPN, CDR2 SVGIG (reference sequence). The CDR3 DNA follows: TGTGCCTGGAAAACTAGCGGGGTCTCTGGGGCCAACGTCCTGACTTTC. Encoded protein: CAWKTSGVSGANVLTF.

CDR3 DNA: TGTGCCAGCTCACGGGACTCAGGCTCCTACAATGAGCAGTTCTTC. Its translation is CASSRDSGSYNEQFF. V and J are TRBV18 and TRBJ2-1; D possibly corresponds to TRBD2 (6 bases). CDR3 size: 15 residues. Trimming took off 4 bases at V and 0 bases at J, with 10 bases between the two ends. The germline CDR1 and CDR2 sequences are KGHSH and LQKENI.

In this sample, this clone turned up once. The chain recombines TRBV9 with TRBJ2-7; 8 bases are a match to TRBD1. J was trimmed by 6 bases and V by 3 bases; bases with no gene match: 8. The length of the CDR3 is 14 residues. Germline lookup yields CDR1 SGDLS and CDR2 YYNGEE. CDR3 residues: CASSAGPGGREQYF. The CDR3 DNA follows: TGTGCCAGCAGCGCCGGCCCAGGGGGCCGCGAGCAGTACTTC. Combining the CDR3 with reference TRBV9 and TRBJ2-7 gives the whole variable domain DSGVTQTPKHLITATGQRVTLRCSPRSGDLSVYWYQQSLDQGLQFLIQYYNGEERAKGNILERFSAQQFPDLHSELNLSSLELGDSALYFCASSAGPGGREQYFGPGTRLTVT.

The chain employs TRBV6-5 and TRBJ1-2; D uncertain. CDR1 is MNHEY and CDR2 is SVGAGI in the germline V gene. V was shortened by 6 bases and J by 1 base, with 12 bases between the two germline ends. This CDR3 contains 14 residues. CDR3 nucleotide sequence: TGTGCCAGCAGAGGTTTGGGCAGTAACTATGGCTACACCTTC. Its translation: CASRGLGSNYGYTF.

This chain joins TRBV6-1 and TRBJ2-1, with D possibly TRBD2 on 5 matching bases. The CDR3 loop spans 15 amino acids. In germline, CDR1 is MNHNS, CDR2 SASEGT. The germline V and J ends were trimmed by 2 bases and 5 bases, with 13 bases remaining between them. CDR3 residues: CASSELGGSNNEQFF. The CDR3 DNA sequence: TGTGCCAGCAGTGAACTCGGCGGGTCAAACAATGAGCAGTTCTTC.

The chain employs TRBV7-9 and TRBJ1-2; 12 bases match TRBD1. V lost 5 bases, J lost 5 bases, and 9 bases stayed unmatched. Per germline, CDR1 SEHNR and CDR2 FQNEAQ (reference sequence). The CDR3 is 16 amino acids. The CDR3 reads CASSVAGTGGLYGYTF. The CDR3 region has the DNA TGTGCCAGCAGCGTCGCCGGGACAGGGGGCTTGTATGGCTACACCTTC.

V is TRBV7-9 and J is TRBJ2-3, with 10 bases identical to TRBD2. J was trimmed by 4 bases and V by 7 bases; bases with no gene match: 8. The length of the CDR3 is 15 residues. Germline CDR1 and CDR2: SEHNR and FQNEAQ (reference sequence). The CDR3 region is CASTPSGSRADTQYF. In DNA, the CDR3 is TGTGCCAGCACCCCTAGCGGGAGTAGAGCAGATACGCAGTATTTT.

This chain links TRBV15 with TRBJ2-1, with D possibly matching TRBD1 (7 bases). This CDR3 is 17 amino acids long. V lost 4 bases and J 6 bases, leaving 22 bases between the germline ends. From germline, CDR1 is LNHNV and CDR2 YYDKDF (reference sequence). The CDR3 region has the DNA TGTGCCACCAGCACAGAGGCCGCGGGACAGCGATTCAATGAGCAGTTCTTC. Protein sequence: CATSTEAAGQRFNEQFF.

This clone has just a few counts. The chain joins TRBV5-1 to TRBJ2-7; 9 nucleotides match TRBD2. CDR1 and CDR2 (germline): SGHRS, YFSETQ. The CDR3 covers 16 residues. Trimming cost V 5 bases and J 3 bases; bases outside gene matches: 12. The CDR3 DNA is TGCGCCAGCAGATCGTATAGCGGGAGAGGGGACTACGAGCAGTACTTC. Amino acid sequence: CASRSYSGRGDYEQYF.

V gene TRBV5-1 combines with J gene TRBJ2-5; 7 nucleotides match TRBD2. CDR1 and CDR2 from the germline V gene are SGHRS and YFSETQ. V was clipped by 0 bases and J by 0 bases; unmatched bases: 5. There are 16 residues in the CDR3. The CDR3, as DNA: TGCGCCAGCAGCTTGGGAAGCGGGGTAAACCAAGAGACCCAGTACTTC. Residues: CASSLGSGVNQETQYF.

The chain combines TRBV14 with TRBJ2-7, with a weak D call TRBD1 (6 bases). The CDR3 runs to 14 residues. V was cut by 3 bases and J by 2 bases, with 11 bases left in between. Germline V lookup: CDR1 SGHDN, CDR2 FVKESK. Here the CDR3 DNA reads TGTGCCAGCAGCCAGGTACAGGGAACCTACGAGCAGTACTTC. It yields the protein CASSQVQGTYEQYF.

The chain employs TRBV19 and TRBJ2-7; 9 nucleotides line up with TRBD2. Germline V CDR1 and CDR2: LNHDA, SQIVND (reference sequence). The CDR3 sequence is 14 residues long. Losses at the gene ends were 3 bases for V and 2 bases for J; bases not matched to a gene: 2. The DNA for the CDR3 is TGTGCCAGTAGTATGACTAGCGGCACCTACGAGCAGTACTTC. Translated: CASSMTSGTYEQYF.